Below, 27 T cell receptor beta chains from the same sample are listed, as sequenced in a study of blood T cell repertoires in COVID-19. TCRdb keeps only in-frame clones here, not all; method: immunoSEQ multiplex PCR. Among some 120,000 clones listed, roughly 79% were seen once. Material for sequencing was peripheral blood. The receptors derive from a human donor in a cohort sampled during active COVID-19.

The chain employs TRBV24-1 and TRBJ2-3; 7 positions match TRBD1. With 3 bases clipped from V and 5 bases from J, the junction kept 10 bases outside the gene matches. This CDR3 contains 16 residues. CDR1 is KGHDR and CDR2 is SFDVKD in the germline V gene. The CDR3 region is CATSDPGGRSIDTQYF. The DNA of the CDR3 is TGTGCCACCAGTGATCCAGGGGGTCGTTCAATAGATACGCAGTATTTT.

This sequence joins TRBV27 and TRBJ1-4; the D is unclear. V was pared by 0 bases and J by 6 bases, with 8 bases between. Germline V gives CDR1 MNHEY, CDR2 SMNVEV (reference sequence). The CDR3 extends over 14 amino acids. Written as DNA, the CDR3 is TGTGCCAGCAGTTTATCTTTGGGAGATGAAAAACTGTTTTTT. Translated: CASSLSLGDEKLFF. Together with reference TRBV27 and TRBJ1-4, the CDR3 gives the full variable domain: EAQVTQNPRYLITVTGKKLTVTCSQNMNHEYMSWYRQDPGLGLRQIYYSMNVEVTDKGDVPEGYKVSRKEKRNFPLILESPSPNQTSLYFCASSLSLGDEKLFFGSGTQLSVL.

This chain connects TRBV7-9 to TRBJ2-7; 7 bases are shared with TRBD1. The V and J ends lost 3 bases and 7 bases, in that order; junction bases with no gene match: 9. Germline values: CDR1 SEHNR, CDR2 FQNEAQ (reference sequence). The CDR3 runs to 14 residues. This chain's CDR3 is CASSFQGDGAEQYF. CDR3 DNA: TGTGCCAGCAGCTTCCAGGGGGACGGGGCTGAGCAGTACTTC.

The CDR3 here is CSVHSSGNTIYF. Written as DNA, the CDR3 is TGCAGCGTCCACAGCTCTGGAAACACCATATATTTT. V usage is TRBV29-1 and J usage is TRBJ1-3; D is uncertain. The V gene's germline CDR1 is SQVTM and CDR2 ANQGSEA. V was pared by 6 bases and J by 0 bases, with 6 bases between. The CDR3 is 12 amino acids.

The chain recombines TRBV21-1 with TRBJ2-5; TRBD1, the table's D call, lacks a check against the DNA. TRBV21-1 has pseudogene status. The CDR3 is 12 amino acids. This CDR3 reads CASSDRVETQYF. The CDR3 nucleotides are TGTGCCAGTTCGGACAGGGTGGAGACCCAGTACTTC.

The gene calls are TRBV30 and TRBJ1-1; 7 nucleotides match TRBD1. Per the germline V gene, CDR1 is GTSNPN and CDR2 is SVGIG (reference sequence). CDR3 size: 13 residues. The V segment lost 3 bases and the J segment 4 bases; nucleotides outside the gene matches: 5. The DNA of the CDR3 is TGTGCCTGGAGGCACAGGGGAGGCACTGAAGCTTTCTTT. Translating it yields CAWRHRGGTEAFF.

V gene TRBV5-1 combines with J gene TRBJ2-1, with 7 bases identical to TRBD1. The CDR3 length is 15 residues. Germline CDR1 and CDR2: SGHRS and YFSETQ. V trimming: 4 bases; J trimming: 6 bases; junction bases outside the gene matches: 10. As DNA, the CDR3 is TGCGCCAGCAGCGGGGGTTCGGACAGGTCCAATGAGCAGTTCTTC. Translation gives CASSGGSDRSNEQFF.

This clone came up a few times. This chain joins TRBV9 and TRBJ1-3; possibly TRBD1 for D (6 bases). This CDR3 region has 13 residues. The V gene lost 5 bases and the J gene lost 4 bases, with 10 bases spanning the gap. CDR1 SGDLS and CDR2 YYNGEE come from the germline V gene. DNA of the CDR3: TGTGCCAGCAGTCAGGGGCAAGGAAACACCATATATTTT. It encodes CASSQGQGNTIYF.

The genes are TRBV9 and TRBJ2-1, with D possibly TRBD1 on 6 matching bases. The CDR3 totals 14 residues. V shed 0 bases and J shed 5 bases, with 9 bases lying between them. Germline assignment: CDR1 SGDLS and CDR2 YYNGEE. CDR3 sequence reads: CASSVGPGDNEQFF. CDR3 bases: TGTGCCAGCAGCGTAGGGCCAGGGGACAATGAGCAGTTCTTC.

J is TRBJ1-5 and V is TRBV7-8; a weak D match, TRBD1 (6 bases). Germline V gives CDR1 SGHVS, CDR2 FQNEAQ. CDR3 size: 16 residues. The V end was cut by 3 bases, the J end by 7 bases, with 19 bases between. DNA for the CDR3: TGTGCCAGCAGCTTCAGGCGCAGGGGTATTTTGCAGCCCCAGCATTTT. Translation gives CASSFRRRGILQPQHF.

The chain combines TRBV3-1 (or the pseudogene TRBV3-2) with TRBJ1-5; 7 bases fit TRBD1. The germline V gene encodes CDR1 LGHDT and CDR2 YNNKEL (reference sequence). V was pared by 0 bases and J by 2 bases, with 10 bases of the junction left unmatched. CDR3 length: 18 residues. The CDR3 loop reads CASSQDPFRQGGNQPQHF. In nucleotides, the CDR3 is TGTGCCAGCAGCCAAGATCCCTTTCGACAGGGTGGCAATCAGCCCCAGCATTTT.

The chain links TRBV6-5 to TRBJ2-7; 7 bases match TRBD2. Germline loops: CDR1 MNHEY, CDR2 SVGAGI. The length of the CDR3 is 16 residues. V was pared by 0 bases and J by 2 bases, with 7 bases of the junction left unmatched. The CDR3 spells CASSYSSGGSTYEQYF. The CDR3 region has the DNA TGTGCCAGCAGTTACTCGTCCGGGGGGTCAACCTACGAGCAGTACTTC.

V is TRBV5-8 and J is TRBJ1-1; 9 positions agree with TRBD1. This CDR3 has 16 residues. J gave up 0 bases and V 4 bases, and 7 bases lay outside the gene matches. CDR1 SGHTS and CDR2 YDEGEE come from the germline V gene. The CDR3 bases are TGTGCCAGCAGCGCGAGGACAGGGGTTCTGAACACTGAAGCTTTCTTT. Its translation: CASSARTGVLNTEAFF.

The rearrangement uses TRBV3-1 (or the pseudogene TRBV3-2) and TRBJ2-1, with D tentatively TRBD1 (5 bases). With 0 bases removed from V and 6 bases from J, the gap between germline ends came to 12 bases. Germline assignment: CDR1 LGHDT and CDR2 YNNKEL (reference sequence). The CDR3 covers 15 residues. CDR3 sequence: CASSQEAQASNEQFF. As DNA, the CDR3 is TGTGCCAGCAGCCAAGAGGCACAGGCGAGCAATGAGCAGTTCTTC.

The chain employs TRBV6-6 and TRBJ1-2; the D is unclear. V was clipped by 5 bases and J by 2 bases, with 15 bases between them. Per germline, CDR1 MNHNY and CDR2 SVGAGI (reference sequence). This CDR3 spans 15 amino acids. CDR3 amino acids: CASSDNTRGNYGYTF. Here the CDR3 DNA reads TGTGCCAGCAGTGACAACACGAGAGGGAACTATGGCTACACCTTC.

The chain links TRBV7-2 to TRBJ2-1; D is possibly TRBD2 (5 bases). CDR3 length equals 14 residues. Trimming stripped 3 bases from V and 2 bases from J, with 8 bases between. CDR1 and CDR2 (germline): SGHTA, FQGNSA. CDR3 protein: CASSLRAAYNEQFF. The CDR3 coding sequence is TGTGCCAGCAGCTTGAGGGCAGCCTACAATGAGCAGTTCTTC.

This clone was seen just once. A read error may be the cause here, since a much bigger clone is one base away. This sequence joins TRBV11-3 and TRBJ2-5; perhaps TRBD1 as D (6 bases). Germline lookup yields CDR1 SGHNT and CDR2 YENEEA. The V end lost 1 base, the J end lost 3 bases, and 6 bases lay between the germline ends. This CDR3 has 13 residues. CDR3 sequence (DNA): TGTGCCAGCAGCTTAGGGACAGAAGAGACCCAGTACTTC. Amino acids: CASSLGTEETQYF.

J is TRBJ1-1 and V is TRBV2; TRBD1 matches at 9 bases. Trimming at V came to 7 bases and at J to 1 base, leaving 4 bases not matched to a gene. The CDR3 has 14 amino acids. Germline V gene data show CDR1 as SNHLY and CDR2 as FYNNEI. Here the CDR3 DNA reads TGTGCCAGCAAAGGGACAGGGAGGAACACTGAAGCTTTCTTT. The encoded protein is CASKGTGRNTEAFF.

This rearrangement joins TRBV7-2 to TRBJ2-7; D is ambiguous. The CDR3 totals 15 residues. The germline CDR1 and CDR2 sequences are SGHTA and FQGNSA. Trimming stripped 2 bases from V and 11 bases from J, with 22 bases between. The CDR3 DNA follows: TGTGCCAGCAGCTTATCATCCCGTAGAGACGACTGGAAGTACTTC. This encodes CASSLSSRRDDWKYF.

CDR3 sequence (DNA): TGTGCCAGCAGTTACCCAGGGAACACTGAAGCTTTCTTT. Translated: CASSYPGNTEAFF. The V gene is TRBV6-5, the J gene TRBJ1-1, with D hard to call. Germline V gene data show CDR1 as MNHEY and CDR2 as SVGAGI. The CDR3 is 13 residues long. Trimming removed 2 bases at V and 1 base at J, with 5 bases between.

DNA of the CDR3: TGTGCCAGCAGTGAACGGCAGGGAGGTGAAAAACTGTTTTTT. This sequence encodes CASSERQGGEKLFF. The chain has TRBV2 and TRBJ1-4; perhaps TRBD1 as D (5 bases). V was trimmed by 2 bases and J by 7 bases, leaving 11 bases between them. The CDR3 has 14 residues. Germline V gives CDR1 SNHLY, CDR2 FYNNEI.

The chain carries TRBV4-3 and TRBJ2-7; perhaps TRBD2 as D (7 bases). Trimming took off 3 bases at V and 6 bases at J, with 15 bases between the two ends. The CDR3 is 14 amino acids. Germline V lookup: CDR1 LGHNA, CDR2 YSLEER. DNA for the CDR3: TGCGCCAGCAGCCACGCGGGGGCGATATCCGAGCAGTACTTC. Translated, it gives CASSHAGAISEQYF.

This clone was picked up a small number of times. The chain couples TRBV6-1 to TRBJ1-2, with 9 bases aligning to TRBD1. J lost 4 bases, V lost 1 base, and 7 bases had no gene match. The CDR3 covers 16 residues. CDR1 and CDR2 from the germline V gene are MNHNS and SASEGT. For the CDR3, the DNA is TGTGCCAGCAGTGAAGAATCGTCGGGACAGGGCTATGGCTACACCTTC. As protein: CASSEESSGQGYGYTF.

This clone occurred once. The rearrangement links TRBV5-4 to TRBJ2-3; 16 bases are a match to TRBD2. CDR1 SGHNT and CDR2 YYREEE come from the germline V gene (reference sequence). CDR3 length: 16 residues. Trimming removed 4 bases from V and 10 bases from J; junction bases left unmatched: 9. The CDR3 DNA follows: TGTGCCAGCAGCGACGGGACTAGCGGGGGGGCCAGGGCGCAGTATTTT. It is translated as CASSDGTSGGARAQYF.

The gene calls are TRBV27 and TRBJ1-6, with D perhaps matching TRBD1 (5 bases). Germline V gene lookup returns CDR1 MNHEY and CDR2 SMNVEV (reference sequence). The CDR3 spans 15 residues. Trimming took off 5 bases at V and 7 bases at J, with 15 bases between the two ends. The CDR3 here is CASSLGRGGNSPLHF. For the CDR3, the DNA is TGTGCCAGCAGTCTAGGGAGGGGAGGGAATTCACCCCTCCACTTT.

The chain combines TRBV6-2 or TRBV6-3 with TRBJ2-7; 7 bases fit TRBD2. CDR1 is MNHEY, CDR2 SVGEGT, per germline. This CDR3 has 16 residues. Losses at the gene ends were 4 bases for V and 7 bases for J; bases not matched to a gene: 16. CDR3 protein: CASSSQLAGNYVEQYF. The CDR3 nucleotides are TGTGCCAGCAGTTCTCAATTAGCGGGTAACTACGTTGAGCAGTACTTC.

This chain links TRBV4-3 with TRBJ2-7; tentative D call: TRBD1 (7 bases). CDR3 length: 16 residues. CDR1 LGHNA and CDR2 YSLEER come from the germline V gene. Deletions cut 2 bases from V and 2 bases from J, with 16 bases between. This chain's CDR3 is CASSQFAGQSTYEQYF. CDR3 DNA: TGCGCCAGCAGCCAATTTGCGGGACAGAGTACCTACGAGCAGTACTTC.